This passage covers 28 T cell receptor beta chains from one sample sequenced in a study of blood T cell repertoires in COVID-19. Libraries were prepared by immunoSEQ multiplex PCR; TCRdb keeps only in-frame clonotypes and omits some of them. The sample gives 200,000 to 300,000 clones, about 89% of which show up once; 1.6% is in the top ten. Sequenced material: peripheral blood. The receptors were gathered from a woman in her sixties or seventies who had recovered from COVID-19.

V is TRBV12-3 or TRBV12-4 and J is TRBJ2-1; 9 bases fit TRBD2. With V trimmed by 10 bases and J by 10 bases, 2 bases remained unmatched. This CDR3 has 10 amino acids. Written as DNA, the CDR3 is TGTGCCACAGCGGGGGGCGAGCAGTTCTTC. It yields the protein CATAGGEQFF.

The genes are TRBV18 and TRBJ1-1; D not resolved. The CDR3 is 16 amino acids. The germline V gene encodes CDR1 KGHSH and CDR2 LQKENI. Trimming cost V 0 bases and J 1 base, with 12 bases left between them. The CDR3 DNA is TGTGCCAGCTCACCACCCGACATCACAGAGAACACTGAAGCTTTCTTT. Translating gives CASSPPDITENTEAFF.

This chain uses TRBV27 with TRBJ2-3; TRBD1 matches at 7 bases. V gave up 4 bases and J gave up 2 bases; unmatched junction bases: 9. CDR3 length: 16 residues. CDR1 MNHEY and CDR2 SMNVEV come from the germline V gene (reference sequence). CDR3 loop: CASSYRTGIITDTQYF. The CDR3 DNA is TGTGCCAGCAGTTACCGGACAGGTATCATCACAGATACGCAGTATTTT.

This clone was observed a handful of times. This chain joins TRBV2 and TRBJ1-2; 11 positions agree with TRBD1. The CDR3 is 15 amino acids. V was pared by 8 bases and J by 7 bases, with 12 bases of the junction left unmatched. Germline-derived CDR1 and CDR2 are SNHLY and FYNNEI. CDR3: CASHVTGTGGRGYTF. As DNA, the CDR3 is TGTGCCAGCCACGTAACCGGGACAGGGGGTCGTGGCTACACCTTC. Based on the CDR3 plus reference TRBV2 and TRBJ1-2, the full variable domain is EPEVTQTPSHQVTQMGQEVILRCVPISNHLYFYWYRQILGQKVEFLVSFYNNEISEKSEIFDDQFSVERPDGSNFTLKIRSTKLEDSAMYFCASHVTGTGGRGYTFGSGTRLTVV.

In this sample, this clone turned up a few times. The rearrangement uses TRBV7-3 and TRBJ2-2; D gene ambiguous. Germline-derived CDR1 and CDR2 are SGHTA and FQGTGA. Trimming removed 3 bases at V and 9 bases at J, with 8 bases between. The CDR3 has 12 residues. In nucleotides, the CDR3 is TGTGCCAGCAGCTTCGGTGGGCGGGAGCTGTTTTTT. As protein: CASSFGGRELFF. Based on the CDR3 plus reference TRBV7-3 and TRBJ2-2, the full variable domain is GAGVSQTPSNKVTEKGKYVELRCDPISGHTALYWYRQSLGQGPEFLIYFQGTGAADDSGLPNDRFFAVRPEGSVSTLKIQRTERGDSAVYLCASSFGGRELFFGEGSRLTVL.

This chain connects TRBV7-8 to TRBJ1-1; 7 nucleotides align to TRBD1. The CDR3 totals 15 residues. Looked up from germline, CDR1 is SGHVS and CDR2 is FQNEAQ. Trimming cost V 1 base and J 1 base; bases outside gene matches: 3. The CDR3 here is CASSLGGQPNTEAFF. The CDR3 nucleotides are TGTGCCAGCAGCTTAGGGGGACAGCCGAACACTGAAGCTTTCTTT.

This chain connects TRBV19 to TRBJ1-5; tentative D call: TRBD1 (5 bases). This CDR3 is 14 amino acids long. Trimming pared 5 bases from V and 7 bases from J, leaving 15 bases between. Germline-derived CDR1 and CDR2 are LNHDA and SQIVND (reference sequence). CDR3 protein: CASSPNRGEQPQHF. The CDR3 DNA reads TGTGCCAGTAGTCCGAATCGGGGGGAACAGCCCCAGCATTTT.

The chain is built from TRBV4-2 and TRBJ2-3; D not resolved. CDR1 and CDR2 from the germline V gene are LGHNA and YNFKEQ. This CDR3 comprises 14 residues. Deletions cut 3 bases from V and 4 bases from J, with 11 bases between. The CDR3 loop reads CASSHLSSSDTQYF. CDR3 nucleotides: TGTGCCAGCAGCCACCTCTCGAGCTCAGATACGCAGTATTTT.

The chain carries TRBV7-2 and TRBJ2-7; D not resolved. The CDR3 spans 13 residues. With 0 bases removed from V and 4 bases from J, the gap between germline ends came to 7 bases. CDR1 is SGHTA, CDR2 FQGNSA, per germline. CDR3 protein: CASSLALEYEQYF. The DNA of the CDR3 is TGTGCCAGCAGCTTAGCTCTCGAGTACGAGCAGTACTTC.

V usage is TRBV6-5 and J usage is TRBJ2-7; D is possibly TRBD1 (5 bases). The CDR3 has 13 residues. V shed 5 bases and J shed 4 bases, with 12 bases lying between them. Germline-derived CDR1 and CDR2 are MNHEY and SVGAGI. The CDR3 protein is CASSNRFLYEQYF. For the CDR3, the DNA is TGTGCCAGCAGTAACAGGTTTCTTTACGAGCAGTACTTC.

V usage is TRBV5-1 and J usage is TRBJ2-3; 7 bases are a match to TRBD1. V trimming: 2 bases; J trimming: 0 bases; junction bases outside the gene matches: 6. The CDR3 spans 16 residues. Germline loops: CDR1 SGHRS, CDR2 YFSETQ. CDR3 nucleotide sequence: TGCGCCAGCAGCTTCGGACAGGCGAGTAGCACAGATACGCAGTATTTT. Translation: CASSFGQASSTDTQYF.

Only one count was recorded for this clone. The chain recombines TRBV9 with TRBJ2-7; maybe TRBD2 (6 bases). The CDR3 is 15 residues long. CDR1 and CDR2 (germline): SGDLS, YYNGEE. Trimming took off 1 base at V and 3 bases at J, with 14 bases between the two ends. In nucleotides, the CDR3 is TGTGCCAGCAGCGTACGCCATGAGGGAGGCTACGAGCAGTACTTC. Its protein product is CASSVRHEGGYEQYF.

The chain employs TRBV18 and TRBJ1-5, with D possibly matching TRBD1 (5 bases). Trimming removed 2 bases at V and 7 bases at J, with 12 bases between. Germline CDR1 reads KGHSH; CDR2 reads LQKENI. The CDR3 extends over 14 amino acids. Here the CDR3 reads CASSPSGRQQPQHF. CDR3 DNA sequence: TGTGCCAGCTCACCATCAGGGCGACAGCAGCCCCAGCATTTT.

CDR3 amino acids: CASSLNRKTYEQYF. The CDR3 DNA follows: TGTGCCAGCAGTTTAAACAGGAAAACCTACGAGCAGTACTTC. This chain joins TRBV28 and TRBJ2-7, with D perhaps matching TRBD1 (5 bases). Germline V lookup: CDR1 MDHEN, CDR2 SYDVKM. The CDR3 loop spans 14 amino acids. The V end lost 2 bases, the J end lost 2 bases, and 10 bases lay between the germline ends.

The chain combines TRBV7-2 with TRBJ2-7; TRBD1 aligns across 10 bases. With V trimmed by 10 bases and J by 0 bases, 6 bases remained unmatched. Germline V gene lookup returns CDR1 SGHTA and CDR2 FQGNSA. The CDR3 consists of 14 residues. The CDR3 DNA reads as TGTGCCACCTCGGGACAGGGGAACTCCTACGAGCAGTACTTC. Encoded protein: CATSGQGNSYEQYF.

The gene calls are TRBV5-1 and TRBJ1-2, with 7 bases fitting TRBD1. With V trimmed by 3 bases and J by 0 bases, 2 bases remained unmatched. This CDR3 has 14 residues. The germline V gene encodes CDR1 SGHRS and CDR2 YFSETQ. Written as DNA, the CDR3 is TGCGCCAGCAGCTGGGGACAGACTAACTATGGCTACACCTTC. It yields the protein CASSWGQTNYGYTF.

This chain joins TRBV18 and TRBJ1-1; 9 nucleotides align to TRBD1. Germline CDR1 is KGHSH and CDR2 is LQKENI. V dropped 4 bases and J dropped 2; count of bases not matched to a gene: 5. This CDR3 comprises 15 residues. The CDR3 DNA reads TGTGCCAGCTCACTGGGACAGGGTCTAAACACTGAAGCTTTCTTT. Its protein is CASSLGQGLNTEAFF.

J is TRBJ1-6 and V is TRBV6-5, with no clear D. This CDR3 is 13 amino acids long. Germline lookup yields CDR1 MNHEY and CDR2 SVGAGI. V shed 6 bases and J shed 7 bases, with 10 bases lying between them. The CDR3 loop reads CASSSGSNSPLHF. Here the CDR3 DNA reads TGTGCCAGCAGCTCGGGGTCGAATTCACCCCTCCACTTT.

The chain couples TRBV10-3 to TRBJ1-5; 9 nucleotides agree with TRBD1. Germline V lookup: CDR1 ENHRY, CDR2 SYGVKD. V lost 6 bases, J lost 3 bases, and 3 bases stayed unmatched. This CDR3 is 14 amino acids long. DNA for the CDR3: TGTGCCATCAGCGGGACAGGGTTCAATCAGCCCCAGCATTTT. It yields the protein CAISGTGFNQPQHF.

The gene calls are TRBV28 and TRBJ1-2; 9 nucleotides line up with TRBD1. The CDR3 has 16 amino acids. Germline V gene lookup returns CDR1 MDHEN and CDR2 SYDVKM. With V trimmed by 6 bases and J by 4 bases, 12 bases remained unmatched. The CDR3 region has the DNA TGTGCCAGCAGGCCGGTCGCCGGGACAGGGCTCTATGGCTACACCTTC. Protein sequence: CASRPVAGTGLYGYTF.

J is TRBJ1-1 and V is TRBV19; no firm D call. The CDR3 has 13 residues. Per germline, CDR1 LNHDA and CDR2 SQIVND (reference sequence). Trimming removed 4 bases from V and 0 bases from J, with 6 bases in between. The CDR3 region is CASSTQMNTEAFF. CDR3 DNA: TGTGCCAGTAGTACCCAGATGAACACTGAAGCTTTCTTT.

The sample holds one count of this clone. This chain links TRBV21-1 with TRBJ1-5. TRBV21-1 is a recognized pseudogene. The CDR3 has 19 amino acids. The CDR3 nucleotides read TGTGCCAGCAGCAAAATATGGGGGGGCCAGGGCGAATTCGGTCAGCCCCAGCATTTT. This translates into CASSKIWGGQGEFGQPQHF.

The V gene is TRBV5-4, the J gene TRBJ1-2; D is unclear. The CDR3 length is 13 residues. V lost 5 bases to trimming and J lost 8 bases, with 16 bases between them. Germline V gives CDR1 SGHNT, CDR2 YYREEE (reference sequence). CDR3 sequence (DNA): TGTGCCAGCAGATCCGGGAGGTGGGAAGGCTACACCTTC. It is translated as CASRSGRWEGYTF.

This sequence joins TRBV10-3 and TRBJ2-3; 10 bases are a match to TRBD2. V dropped 6 bases and J dropped 2; count of bases not matched to a gene: 5. Germline V gene data show CDR1 as ENHRY and CDR2 as SYGVKD. The CDR3 is made up of 15 amino acids. CDR3 region: CAIRASGGDTDTQYF. CDR3 nucleotide sequence: TGTGCCATCAGGGCCAGCGGGGGGGACACAGATACGCAGTATTTT.

The rearrangement links TRBV19 to TRBJ1-6, with D possibly being TRBD1 (5 bases). The CDR3 consists of 16 residues. V was cut by 4 bases and J by 0 bases, with 10 bases left in between. Per the germline V gene, CDR1 is LNHDA and CDR2 is SQIVND (reference sequence). In DNA, the CDR3 is TGTGCCAGTAGTAGCGACAGTTACTCCTATAATTCACCCCTCCACTTT. It encodes CASSSDSYSYNSPLHF.

The chain couples TRBV5-4 to TRBJ2-7, with 11 bases lining up with TRBD2. The germline V gene encodes CDR1 SGHNT and CDR2 YYREEE (reference sequence). V shed 3 bases and J 4 bases; nucleotides not matched to a gene: 6. This CDR3 comprises 15 residues. The chain's CDR3 is CASSSILAGEYEQYF. The CDR3 nucleotides read TGTGCCAGCAGCTCAATACTAGCGGGGGAATACGAGCAGTACTTC. The full variable domain, its missing parts supplied by reference TRBV5-4 and TRBJ2-7, is ETGVTQSPTHLIKTRGQQVTLRCSSQSGHNTVSWYQQALGQGPQFIFQYYREEENGRGNFPPRFSGLQFPNYSSELNVNALELDDSALYLCASSSILAGEYEQYFGPGTRLTVT.

The chain employs TRBV7-3 and TRBJ2-1; D gene uncertain. This CDR3 has 12 amino acids. V was pared by 2 bases and J by 11 bases, with 10 bases between. CDR1 is SGHTA, CDR2 FQGTGA, per germline. The CDR3: CASSLGGSKQFF. CDR3 DNA sequence: TGTGCCAGCAGCTTAGGCGGCTCCAAGCAGTTCTTC.

This clone was seen a single time. This sequence joins TRBV7-2 and TRBJ2-5, with no clear D. This CDR3 is 13 amino acids long. The V and J ends lost 5 bases and 4 bases respectively, with 11 bases between them. Germline V gene data show CDR1 as SGHTA and CDR2 as FQGNSA. CDR3 residues: CASSILVGETQYF. CDR3 DNA sequence: TGTGCCAGCAGCATATTGGTCGGAGAGACCCAGTACTTC.